This T cell receptor beta chain was sequenced for a study of cytomegalovirus exposure and HLA in healthy donors. It was with 60 Vbeta and 13 Jbeta primers that the PCR ran. Sequencing used immunoSEQ multiplex PCR; TCRdb keeps in-frame clones, though not all of them. The data contain over 150,000 clones, around 68% of them seen just once; the ten biggest clones take up approximately 1.5%. This clonotype was sampled from a man in his fifties or sixties in good health and CMV-seronegative. The material sequenced was PBMCs.

The chain's CDR3 is CASSPEGLATDTQYF. The CDR3 DNA sequence: TGTGCCAGCTCACCAGAGGGACTAGCGACAGATACGCAGTATTTT. V usage is TRBV18 and J usage is TRBJ2-3, with 10 nucleotides matching TRBD2. J was trimmed by 3 bases and V by 2 bases; bases with no gene match: 2. This CDR3 has 15 residues. CDR1 and CDR2 from the germline V gene are KGHSH and LQKENI.